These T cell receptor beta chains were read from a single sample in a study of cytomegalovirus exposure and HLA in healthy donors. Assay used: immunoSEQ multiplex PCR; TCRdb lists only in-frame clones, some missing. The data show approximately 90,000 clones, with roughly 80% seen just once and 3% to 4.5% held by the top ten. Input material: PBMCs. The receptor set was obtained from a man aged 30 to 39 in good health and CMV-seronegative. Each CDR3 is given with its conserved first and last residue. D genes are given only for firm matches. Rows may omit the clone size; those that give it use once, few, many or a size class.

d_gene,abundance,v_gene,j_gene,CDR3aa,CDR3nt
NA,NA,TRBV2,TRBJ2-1,CASSGGEAYNEQFF,TGTGCCAGCAGTGGTGGAGAGGCCTACAATGAGCAGTTCTTC
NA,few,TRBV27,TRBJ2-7,CASSSGTLYEQYF,TGTGCCAGCAGTTCAGGGACACTCTACGAGCAGTACTTC
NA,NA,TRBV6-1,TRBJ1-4,CATLITGRNEKLFF,TGTGCCACCCTGATAACAGGGAGAAATGAAAAACTGTTTTTT
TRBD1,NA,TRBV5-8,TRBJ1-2,CASSETTGKYGYTF,TGTGCCAGCAGCGAGACGACAGGGAAGTATGGCTACACCTTC
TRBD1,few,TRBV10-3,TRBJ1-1,CAIRETGRNTEAFF,TGTGCCATCAGAGAGACAGGGAGGAACACTGAAGCTTTCTTT
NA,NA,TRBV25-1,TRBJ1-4,CASSEYDWGREEKLFF,TGTGCCAGCAGTGAATATGATTGGGGGCGGGAGGAAAAACTGTTTTTT
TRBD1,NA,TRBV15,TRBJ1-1,CATSRGLDRDREAFF,TGTGCCACCAGCAGAGGCCTGGACAGGGACCGTGAAGCTTTCTTT
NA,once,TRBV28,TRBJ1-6,CASSTLTVLSSYNSPLHF,TGTGCCAGCAGTACCTTGACAGTTCTGAGCTCCTATAATTCACCCCTCCACTTT
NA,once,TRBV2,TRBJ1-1,CASISYRGALNTEAFF,TGTGCCAGCATCTCGTATCGGGGGGCCCTGAACACTGAAGCTTTCTTT
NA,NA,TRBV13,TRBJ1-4,CASSIRDKKLFF,TGTGCCAGCAGCATCCGGGACAAGAAACTGTTTTTT
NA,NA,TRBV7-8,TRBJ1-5,CASSLAQYNQPQHF,TGTGCCAGCAGCTTAGCACAATATAATCAGCCCCAGCATTTT
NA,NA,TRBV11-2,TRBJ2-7,CASSSVRQGYEQYF,TGTGCCAGCAGCTCTGTTAGGCAGGGATACGAGCAGTACTTC
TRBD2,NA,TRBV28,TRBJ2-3,CASSPGTSGITDTQYF,TGTGCCAGCAGTCCCGGGACTAGCGGGATTACAGATACGCAGTATTTT
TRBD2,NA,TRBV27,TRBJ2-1,CASSLGGLAGNEQFF,TGTGCCAGCAGTTTAGGGGGACTAGCGGGTAATGAGCAGTTCTTC
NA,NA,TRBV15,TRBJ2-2,CATSVTSPVGELFF,TGTGCCACCAGCGTGACTAGTCCTGTCGGGGAGCTGTTTTTT
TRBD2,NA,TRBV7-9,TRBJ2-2,CASSPYIPGLANTGELFF,TGTGCCAGCAGCCCGTATATTCCGGGACTAGCTAACACCGGGGAGCTGTTTTTT
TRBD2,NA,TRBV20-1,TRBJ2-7,CSAPTSHEQYF,TGCAGTGCACCGACTAGCCACGAGCAGTACTTC
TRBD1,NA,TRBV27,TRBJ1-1,CASSFRDSSTEAFF,TGTGCCAGCAGTTTTCGGGACAGTAGCACTGAAGCTTTCTTT
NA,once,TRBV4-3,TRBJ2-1,CASSQAFLAKYNEQFF,TGCGCCAGCAGCCAAGCTTTTCTAGCGAAATACAATGAGCAGTTCTTC
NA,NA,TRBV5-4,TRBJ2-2,CASSLAGGVNTGELFF,TGTGCCAGCAGCTTGGCCGGAGGGGTGAACACCGGGGAGCTGTTTTTT
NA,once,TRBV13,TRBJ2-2,CASSSRETGELFF,TGTGCCAGCAGCAGTCGCGAAACCGGGGAGCTGTTTTTT
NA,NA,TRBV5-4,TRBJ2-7,CASSEEITGTWEQYF,TGTGCCAGCAGCGAGGAAATTACAGGGACATGGGAGCAGTACTTC
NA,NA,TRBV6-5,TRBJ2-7,CASSYVGAPYEQYF,TGTGCCAGCAGTTACGTGGGGGCGCCTTACGAGCAGTACTTC
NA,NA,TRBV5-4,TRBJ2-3,CASSLRRERADTQYF,TGTGCCAGCAGCTTGCGGAGGGAAAGGGCAGATACGCAGTATTTT
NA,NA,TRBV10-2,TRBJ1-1,CASSRQENTEAFF,TGCGCCAGCAGCCGACAGGAGAACACTGAAGCTTTCTTT
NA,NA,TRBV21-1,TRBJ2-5,CASSQGGLVLTKGETQYF,TGTGCCAGCAGCCAGGGGGGACTCGTCTTAACAAAAGGAGAGACCCAGTACTTC
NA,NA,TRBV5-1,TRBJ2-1,CASSLESGYEQFF,TGCGCCAGCAGCTTGGAGTCCGGTTATGAGCAGTTCTTC
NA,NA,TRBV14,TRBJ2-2,CASSQDPGWGLGAGELFF,TGTGCCAGCAGCCAAGATCCGGGTTGGGGCTTGGGCGCCGGGGAGCTGTTTTTT
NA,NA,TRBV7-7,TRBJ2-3,CASSLNAGVGDTQYF,TGTGCCAGCAGCTTAAACGCCGGGGTGGGAGATACGCAGTATTTT
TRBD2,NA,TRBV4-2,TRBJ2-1,CASRLSGGDNEQFF,TGTGCCAGCAGACTGAGCGGGGGGGACAATGAGCAGTTCTTC
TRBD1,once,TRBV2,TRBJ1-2,CASSPTGQGGYGYTF,TGTGCCAGCAGTCCCACTGGACAGGGGGGTTATGGCTACACCTTC
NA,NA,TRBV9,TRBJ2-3,CASSVAGATDTQYF,TGTGCCAGCAGCGTAGCTGGGGCGACAGATACGCAGTATTTT
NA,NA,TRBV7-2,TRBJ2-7,CASRAGRRYEQYF,TGTGCCAGCAGGGCGGGACGGCGCTACGAGCAGTACTTC
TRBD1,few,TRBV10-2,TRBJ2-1,CASSERGLLDEQFF,TGCGCCAGCAGTGAGAGGGGGCTCCTCGATGAGCAGTTCTTC
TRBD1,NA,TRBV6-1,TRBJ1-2,CASSGGGGGAYGYTF,TGTGCCAGCAGTGGGGGTGGAGGGGGCGCTTATGGCTACACCTTC
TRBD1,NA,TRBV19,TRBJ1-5,CASSIVGQGKKTDQPQHF,TGTGCCAGTAGTATAGTGGGACAGGGGAAGAAGACGGATCAGCCCCAGCATTTT
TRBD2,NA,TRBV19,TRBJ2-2,CASRGQRGKKEGNTGELFF,TGTGCCAGTAGAGGGCAGCGGGGGAAAAAGGAGGGGAACACCGGGGAGCTGTTTTTT
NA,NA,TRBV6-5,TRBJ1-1,CASSYQSGTEAFF,TGTGCCAGCAGTTACCAATCAGGTACTGAAGCTTTCTTT
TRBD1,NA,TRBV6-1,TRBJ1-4,CASSEVPGGVGDEKLFF,TGTGCCAGCAGTGAAGTTCCAGGGGGCGTAGGCGATGAAAAACTGTTTTTT
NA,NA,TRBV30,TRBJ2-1,CAFHRVGLYNEQFF,TGTGCCTTCCACAGGGTGGGCCTCTACAATGAGCAGTTCTTC
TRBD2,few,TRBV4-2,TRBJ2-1,CASSQAGGNNEQFF,TGTGCCAGCAGCCAAGCGGGAGGGAACAATGAGCAGTTCTTC
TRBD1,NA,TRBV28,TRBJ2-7,CASRPEQGTLYEQYF,TGTGCCAGCAGACCGGAACAGGGGACACTCTACGAACAGTACTTC
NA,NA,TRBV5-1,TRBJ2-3,CASSSLSIGAGGEDTQYF,TGCGCCAGCAGCTCCCTATCAATTGGAGCGGGCGGGGAAGATACGCAGTATTTT
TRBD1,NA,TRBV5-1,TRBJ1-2,CASSITGQGPHGYTF,TGCGCCAGCAGCATTACGGGACAGGGTCCCCATGGCTACACCTTC